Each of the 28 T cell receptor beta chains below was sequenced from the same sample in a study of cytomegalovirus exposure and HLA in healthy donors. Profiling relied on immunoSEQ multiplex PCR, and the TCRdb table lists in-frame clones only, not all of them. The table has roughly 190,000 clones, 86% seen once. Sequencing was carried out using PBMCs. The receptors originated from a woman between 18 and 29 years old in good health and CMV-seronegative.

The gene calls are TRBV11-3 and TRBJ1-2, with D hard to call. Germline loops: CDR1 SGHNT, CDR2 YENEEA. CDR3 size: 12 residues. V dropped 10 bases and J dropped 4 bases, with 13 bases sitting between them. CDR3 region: CATDGKGYGYTF. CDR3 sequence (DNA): TGTGCCACCGACGGGAAGGGCTATGGCTACACCTTC.

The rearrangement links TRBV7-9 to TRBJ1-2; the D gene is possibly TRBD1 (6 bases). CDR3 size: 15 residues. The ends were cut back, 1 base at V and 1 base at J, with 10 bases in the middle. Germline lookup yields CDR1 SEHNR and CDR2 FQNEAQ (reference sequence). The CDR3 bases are TGTGCCAGCAGCTTAGGGGGGCAGTTTAACTATGGCTACACCTTC. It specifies CASSLGGQFNYGYTF.

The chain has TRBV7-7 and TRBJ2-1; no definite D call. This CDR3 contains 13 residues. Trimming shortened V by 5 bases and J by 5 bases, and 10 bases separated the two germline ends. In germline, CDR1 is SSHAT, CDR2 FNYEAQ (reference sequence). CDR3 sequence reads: CASSDTPNNEQFF. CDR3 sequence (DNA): TGTGCCAGCAGCGACACCCCCAACAATGAGCAGTTCTTC.

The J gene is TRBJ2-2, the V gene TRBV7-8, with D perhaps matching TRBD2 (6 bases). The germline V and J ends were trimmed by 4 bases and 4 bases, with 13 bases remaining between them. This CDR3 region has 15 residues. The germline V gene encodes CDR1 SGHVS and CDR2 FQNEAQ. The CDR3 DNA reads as TGTGCCAGCAGCTCGGGACTCGCGGGCACCGGGGAGCTGTTTTTT. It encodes CASSSGLAGTGELFF.

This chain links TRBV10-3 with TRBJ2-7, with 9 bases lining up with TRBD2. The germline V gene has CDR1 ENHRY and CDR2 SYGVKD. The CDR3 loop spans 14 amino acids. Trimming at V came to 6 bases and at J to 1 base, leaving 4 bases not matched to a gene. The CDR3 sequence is CAIRGTSRSYEQYF. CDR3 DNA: TGTGCCATCAGGGGGACTAGCCGGTCCTACGAGCAGTACTTC.

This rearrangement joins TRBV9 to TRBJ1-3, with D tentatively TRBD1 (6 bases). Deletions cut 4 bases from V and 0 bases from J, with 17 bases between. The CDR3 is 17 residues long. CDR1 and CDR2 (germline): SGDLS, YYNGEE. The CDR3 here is CASSPLLGGSSGNTIYF. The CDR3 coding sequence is TGTGCCAGCAGCCCCCTTTTAGGGGGAAGCTCTGGAAACACCATATATTTT.

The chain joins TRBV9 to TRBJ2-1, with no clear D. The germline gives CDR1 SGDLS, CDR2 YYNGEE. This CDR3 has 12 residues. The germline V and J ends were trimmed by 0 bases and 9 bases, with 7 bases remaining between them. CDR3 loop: CASSVDVAEQFF. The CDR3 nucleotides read TGTGCCAGCAGCGTAGACGTGGCTGAGCAGTTCTTC.

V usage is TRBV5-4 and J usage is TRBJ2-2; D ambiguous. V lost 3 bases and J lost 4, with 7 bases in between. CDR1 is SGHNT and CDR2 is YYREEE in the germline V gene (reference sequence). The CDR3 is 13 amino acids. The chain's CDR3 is CASSSLSTGELFF. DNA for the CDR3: TGTGCCAGCAGCTCGTTGAGCACCGGGGAGCTGTTTTTT.

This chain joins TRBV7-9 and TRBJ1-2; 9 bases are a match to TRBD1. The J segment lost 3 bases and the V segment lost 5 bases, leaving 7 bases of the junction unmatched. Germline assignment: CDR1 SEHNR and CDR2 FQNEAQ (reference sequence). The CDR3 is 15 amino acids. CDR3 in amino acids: CASSPGQGTDYGYTF. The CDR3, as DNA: TGTGCCAGCAGCCCAGGACAGGGGACCGACTATGGCTACACCTTC.

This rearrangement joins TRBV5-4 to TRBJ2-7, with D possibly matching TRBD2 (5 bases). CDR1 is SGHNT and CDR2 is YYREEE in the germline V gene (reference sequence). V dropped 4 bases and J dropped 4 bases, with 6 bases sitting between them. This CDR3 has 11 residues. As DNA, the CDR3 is TGTGCCAGCAGCCGGGATTACGAGCAGTACTTC. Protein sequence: CASSRDYEQYF.

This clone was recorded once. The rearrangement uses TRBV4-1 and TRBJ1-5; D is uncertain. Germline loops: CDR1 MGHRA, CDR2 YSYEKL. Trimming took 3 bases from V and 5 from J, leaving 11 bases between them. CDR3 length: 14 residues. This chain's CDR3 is CASSQGPEDQPQHF. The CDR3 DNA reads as TGCGCCAGCAGCCAGGGTCCCGAGGATCAGCCCCAGCATTTT.

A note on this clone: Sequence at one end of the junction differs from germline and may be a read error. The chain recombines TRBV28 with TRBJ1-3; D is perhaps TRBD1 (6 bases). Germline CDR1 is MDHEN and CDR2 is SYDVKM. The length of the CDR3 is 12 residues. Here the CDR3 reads CGSRTVGNTIYF. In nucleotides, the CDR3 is TGCGGAAGCCGGACAGTCGGAAACACCATATATTTT.

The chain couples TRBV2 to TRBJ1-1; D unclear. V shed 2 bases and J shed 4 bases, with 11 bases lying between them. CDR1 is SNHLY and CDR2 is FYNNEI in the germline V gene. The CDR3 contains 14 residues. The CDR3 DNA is TGTGCCAGCAGTGAATTGGGCTATGGCACTGAAGCTTTCTTT. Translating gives CASSELGYGTEAFF.

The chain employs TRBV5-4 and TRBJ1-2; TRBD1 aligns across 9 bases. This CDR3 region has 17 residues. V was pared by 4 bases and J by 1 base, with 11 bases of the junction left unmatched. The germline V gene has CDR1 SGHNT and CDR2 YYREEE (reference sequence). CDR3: CASSHEARDRVNYGYTF. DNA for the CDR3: TGTGCCAGCAGCCATGAGGCCCGGGACAGGGTTAACTATGGCTACACCTTC.

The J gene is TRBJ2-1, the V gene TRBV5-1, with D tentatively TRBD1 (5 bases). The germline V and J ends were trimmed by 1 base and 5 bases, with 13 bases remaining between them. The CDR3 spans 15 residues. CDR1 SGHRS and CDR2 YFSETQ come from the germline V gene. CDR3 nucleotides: TGCGCCAGCAGCTTGAGTCAGGGCAACCACAATGAGCAGTTCTTC. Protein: CASSLSQGNHNEQFF.

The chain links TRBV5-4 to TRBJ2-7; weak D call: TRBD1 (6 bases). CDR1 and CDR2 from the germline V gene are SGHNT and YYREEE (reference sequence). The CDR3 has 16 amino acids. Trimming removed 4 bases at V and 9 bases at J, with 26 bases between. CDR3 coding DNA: TGTGCCAGCAGCCCCGGACAGCACATTACTACCTCGGCGCAGTACTTC. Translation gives CASSPGQHITTSAQYF. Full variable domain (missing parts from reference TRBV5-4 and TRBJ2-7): ETGVTQSPTHLIKTRGQQVTLRCSSQSGHNTVSWYQQALGQGPQFIFQYYREEENGRGNFPPRFSGLQFPNYSSELNVNALELDDSALYLCASSPGQHITTSAQYFGPGTRLTVT.

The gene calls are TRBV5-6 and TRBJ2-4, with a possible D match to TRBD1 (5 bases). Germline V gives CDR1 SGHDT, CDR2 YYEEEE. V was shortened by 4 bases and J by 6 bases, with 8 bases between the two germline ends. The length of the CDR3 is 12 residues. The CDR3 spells CASSRRGNIQYF. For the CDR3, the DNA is TGTGCCAGCAGCAGAAGGGGAAACATTCAGTACTTC.

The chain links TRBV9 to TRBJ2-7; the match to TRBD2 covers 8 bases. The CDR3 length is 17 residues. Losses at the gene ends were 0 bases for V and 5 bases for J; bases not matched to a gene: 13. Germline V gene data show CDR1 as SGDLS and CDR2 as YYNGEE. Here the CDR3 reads CASSVDPTGGQGNEQYF. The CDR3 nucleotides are TGTGCCAGCAGCGTAGACCCCACGGGGGGGCAAGGTAACGAGCAGTACTTC.

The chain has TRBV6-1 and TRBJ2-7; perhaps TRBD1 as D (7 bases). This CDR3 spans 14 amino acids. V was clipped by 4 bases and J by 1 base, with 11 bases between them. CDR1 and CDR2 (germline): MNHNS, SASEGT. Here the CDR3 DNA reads TGTGCCAGCAGTGTCTCAGGGGGGTCCTACGAGCAGTACTTC. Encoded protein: CASSVSGGSYEQYF.

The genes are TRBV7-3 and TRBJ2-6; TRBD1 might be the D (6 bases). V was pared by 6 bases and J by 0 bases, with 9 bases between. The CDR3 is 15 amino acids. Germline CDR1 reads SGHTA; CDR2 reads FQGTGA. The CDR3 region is CASRRDNSGANVLTF. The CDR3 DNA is TGTGCCAGCAGGAGGGACAACTCTGGGGCCAACGTCCTGACTTTC. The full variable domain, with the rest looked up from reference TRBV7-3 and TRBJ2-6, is GAGVSQTPSNKVTEKGKYVELRCDPISGHTALYWYRQSLGQGPEFLIYFQGTGAADDSGLPNDRFFAVRPEGSVSTLKIQRTERGDSAVYLCASRRDNSGANVLTFGAGSRLTVL.

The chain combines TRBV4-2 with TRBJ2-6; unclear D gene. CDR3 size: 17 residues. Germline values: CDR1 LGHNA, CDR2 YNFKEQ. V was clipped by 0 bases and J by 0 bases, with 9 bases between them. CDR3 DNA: TGTGCCAGCAGCCAAGATAAATTCGGCTCTGGGGCCAACGTCCTGACTTTC. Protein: CASSQDKFGSGANVLTF.

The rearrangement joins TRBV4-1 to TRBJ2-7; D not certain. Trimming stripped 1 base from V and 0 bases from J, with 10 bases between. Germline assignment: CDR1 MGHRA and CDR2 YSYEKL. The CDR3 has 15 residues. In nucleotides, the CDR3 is TGCGCCAGCAGCCAAGCGTTCTCCTCCTCCTACGAGCAGTACTTC. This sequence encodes CASSQAFSSSYEQYF.

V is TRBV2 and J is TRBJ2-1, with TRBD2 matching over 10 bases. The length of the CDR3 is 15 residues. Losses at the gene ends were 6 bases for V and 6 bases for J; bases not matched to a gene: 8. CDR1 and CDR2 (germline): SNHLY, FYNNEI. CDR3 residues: CASSVTSGASNEQFF. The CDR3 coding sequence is TGTGCCAGCAGCGTCACTAGCGGGGCTTCCAATGAGCAGTTCTTC.

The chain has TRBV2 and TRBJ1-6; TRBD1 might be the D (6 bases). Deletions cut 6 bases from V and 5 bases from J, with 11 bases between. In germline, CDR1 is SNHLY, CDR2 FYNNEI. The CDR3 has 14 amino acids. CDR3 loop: CASRFNRDNSPLHF. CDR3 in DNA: TGTGCCAGCAGATTTAACAGGGATAATTCACCCCTCCACTTT.

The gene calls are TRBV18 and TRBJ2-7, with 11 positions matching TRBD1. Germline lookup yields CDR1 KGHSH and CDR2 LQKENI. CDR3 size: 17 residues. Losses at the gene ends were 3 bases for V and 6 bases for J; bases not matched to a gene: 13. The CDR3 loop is CASSPKTQGQGGGEQYF. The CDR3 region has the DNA TGTGCCAGCTCACCGAAAACCCAGGGACAGGGGGGCGGCGAGCAGTACTTC. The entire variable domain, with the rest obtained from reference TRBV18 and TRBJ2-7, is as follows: NAGVMQNPRHLVRRRGQEARLRCSPMKGHSHVYWYRQLPEEGLKFMVYLQKENIIDESGMPKERFSAEFPKEGPSILRIQQVVRGDSAAYFCASSPKTQGQGGGEQYFGPGTRLTVT.

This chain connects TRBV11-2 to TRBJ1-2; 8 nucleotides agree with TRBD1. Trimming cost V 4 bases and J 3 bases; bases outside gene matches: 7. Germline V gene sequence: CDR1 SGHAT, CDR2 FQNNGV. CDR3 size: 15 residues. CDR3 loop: CASSSYRGSDYGYTF. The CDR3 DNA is TGTGCCAGCAGCTCGTACAGGGGGAGCGACTATGGCTACACCTTC. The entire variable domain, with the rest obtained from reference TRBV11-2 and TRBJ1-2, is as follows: EAGVAQSPRYKIIEKRQSVAFWCNPISGHATLYWYQQILGQGPKLLIQFQNNGVVDDSQLPKDRFSAERLKGVDSTLKIQPAKLEDSAVYLCASSSYRGSDYGYTFGSGTRLTVV.

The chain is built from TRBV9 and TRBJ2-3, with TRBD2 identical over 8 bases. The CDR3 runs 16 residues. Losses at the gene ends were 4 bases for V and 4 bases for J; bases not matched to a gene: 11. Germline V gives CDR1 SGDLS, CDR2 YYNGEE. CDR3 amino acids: CASSKPPGTRSDTQYF. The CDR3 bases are TGTGCCAGCAGCAAACCCCCCGGGACTAGGTCAGATACGCAGTATTTT.

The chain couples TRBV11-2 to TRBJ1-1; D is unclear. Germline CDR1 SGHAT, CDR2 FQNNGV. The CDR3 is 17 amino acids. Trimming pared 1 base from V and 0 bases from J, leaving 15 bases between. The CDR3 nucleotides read TGTGCCAGCAGCTTAGCCGACGGGGTTCCGATGAACACTGAAGCTTTCTTT. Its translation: CASSLADGVPMNTEAFF.